Shown below are 32 T cell receptor beta chains from a single sample sequenced in a study of control samples from healthy donors and cancer patients. Clones were read by immunoSEQ multiplex PCR, and TCRdb kept only the in-frame ones, dropping some. The listing contains fewer than 250,000 clones. The sequenced sample was blood. These receptor sequences come from a woman in her twenties or thirties in good health.

The genes are TRBV24-1 and TRBJ1-1; a possible D gene is TRBD1 (5 bases). V was clipped by 3 bases and J by 4 bases, with 8 bases between them. This CDR3 has 13 amino acids. CDR1 and CDR2 (germline): KGHDR, SFDVKD. The CDR3 DNA reads as TGTGCCACCAGTGATGGAGGGGTCACTGAAGCTTTCTTT. This sequence encodes CATSDGGVTEAFF.

The rearrangement joins TRBV7-9 to TRBJ2-7, with a weak D call TRBD2 (6 bases). Germline V lookup: CDR1 SEHNR, CDR2 FQNEAQ (reference sequence). The CDR3 length is 14 residues. Trimming left V 8 bases short and J 6 bases short, with 20 bases between. CDR3 nucleotides: TGTGCCAGCGGGCGTAGCGGTCCGGTGGGCGAGCAGTACTTC. Amino acid sequence: CASGRSGPVGEQYF.

The chain couples TRBV11-2 to TRBJ1-4; 7 bases align to TRBD1. This CDR3 comprises 14 residues. J was trimmed by 4 bases and V by 4 bases; bases with no gene match: 3. Germline V lookup: CDR1 SGHAT, CDR2 FQNNGV. DNA of the CDR3: TGTGCCAGCAGCTCAGGGGGATTTAATGAAAAACTGTTTTTT. Amino acids: CASSSGGFNEKLFF. Using reference TRBV11-2 and TRBJ1-4 for the parts outside the CDR3, the full variable domain is EAGVAQSPRYKIIEKRQSVAFWCNPISGHATLYWYQQILGQGPKLLIQFQNNGVVDDSQLPKDRFSAERLKGVDSTLKIQPAKLEDSAVYLCASSSGGFNEKLFFGSGTQLSVL.

The chain combines TRBV28 with TRBJ1-2; weak D call: TRBD1 (6 bases). Deletions cut 6 bases from V and 6 bases from J, with 26 bases between. Germline-derived CDR1 and CDR2 are MDHEN and SYDVKM. The CDR3 is 17 residues long. Here the CDR3 reads CASRTIGDTIFSHGYTF. The CDR3 region has the DNA TGTGCCAGCAGGACAATTGGGGACACTATATTTTCCCATGGCTACACCTTC.

V is TRBV7-2 and J is TRBJ1-1; no definite D call. CDR1 and CDR2 (germline): SGHTA, FQGNSA. V gave up 3 bases and J gave up 0 bases, with 11 bases separating them. CDR3 size: 15 residues. In nucleotides, the CDR3 is TGTGCCAGCAGCTTCGGGCCTGCCATGAACACTGAAGCTTTCTTT. Protein product: CASSFGPAMNTEAFF.

V is TRBV5-6 and J is TRBJ1-1; 7 nucleotides agree with TRBD1. Per the germline V gene, CDR1 is SGHDT and CDR2 is YYEEEE. This CDR3 is built from 18 residues. The V and J ends lost 4 bases and 0 bases, in that order; junction bases with no gene match: 15. As DNA, the CDR3 is TGTGCCAGCAGCCCCCCCCGAAACAGGGGCCCTTTGAACACTGAAGCTTTCTTT. Its translation is CASSPPRNRGPLNTEAFF.

The J gene is TRBJ2-7, the V gene TRBV14; no clear D gene. The CDR3 is 14 amino acids. V was cut by 4 bases and J by 2 bases, with 12 bases left in between. Germline CDR1 reads SGHDN; CDR2 reads FVKESK. The CDR3 loop reads CASSPFRNTYEQYF. DNA for the CDR3: TGTGCCAGCAGCCCGTTCAGAAACACCTACGAGCAGTACTTC. The variable domain in full, with the rest retrieved from reference TRBV14 and TRBJ2-7, is EAGVTQFPSHSVIEKGQTVTLRCDPISGHDNLYWYRRVMGKEIKFLLHFVKESKQDESGMPNNRFLAERTGGTYSTLKVQPAELEDSGVYFCASSPFRNTYEQYFGPGTRLTVT.

The CDR3 spells CASSEDGGYEKLFF. CDR3 DNA sequence: TGTGCCAGCAGTGAAGACGGGGGGTACGAAAAACTGTTTTTT. This chain uses TRBV6-1 with TRBJ1-4; possible D gene TRBD1, 5 bases. The CDR3 consists of 14 residues. Germline values: CDR1 MNHNS, CDR2 SASEGT. Trimming took off 1 base at V and 8 bases at J, with 11 bases between the two ends.

The rearrangement uses TRBV28 and TRBJ1-1, with 9 bases identical to TRBD1. CDR3 size: 15 residues. The junction had 4 bases not matched to a gene; V was cut back by 4 bases and J by 1 base. Germline V gives CDR1 MDHEN, CDR2 SYDVKM. The CDR3, as DNA: TGTGCCAGCAGTTCCGGGACAGGGCGGAACACTGAAGCTTTCTTT. Its protein product is CASSSGTGRNTEAFF.

This rearrangement joins TRBV5-6 to TRBJ1-2, with D uncertain. Germline V gene lookup returns CDR1 SGHDT and CDR2 YYEEEE. Between the trimmed V and J ends, which lost 4 bases and 7 bases, there was a span of 8 bases. The CDR3 totals 11 residues. The CDR3 region has the DNA TGTGCCAGCAGCCGTACGTCTGGCTACACCTTC. It yields the protein CASSRTSGYTF.

The chain is built from TRBV3-1 (or the pseudogene TRBV3-2) and TRBJ2-3, with a possible D match to TRBD1 (6 bases). V lost 0 bases and J lost 2, with 12 bases in between. The CDR3 consists of 16 residues. Germline lookup yields CDR1 LGHDT and CDR2 YNNKEL (reference sequence). The CDR3 DNA sequence: TGTGCCAGCAGCCAAGACCCTGGGACACACACAGATACGCAGTATTTT. It translates to CASSQDPGTHTDTQYF.

The rearrangement links TRBV4-1 to TRBJ2-1; TRBD2 aligns across 11 bases. Germline CDR1 is MGHRA and CDR2 is YSYEKL. The junction had 11 bases not matched to a gene; V was cut back by 1 base and J by 0 bases. CDR3 length equals 20 residues. The CDR3 region has the DNA TGCGCCAGCAGCCAAGGGCTTCTAGCGGGGGGCAGTAGCTCCTACAATGAGCAGTTCTTC. This sequence encodes CASSQGLLAGGSSSYNEQFF.

CDR3 sequence: CATAVQISGNEQFF. CDR3 coding DNA: TGTGCCACCGCCGTACAGATTTCGGGGAATGAGCAGTTCTTC. The V and J genes are TRBV7-2 and TRBJ2-1; a possible D gene is TRBD2 (5 bases). The CDR3 length is 14 residues. In germline, CDR1 is SGHTA, CDR2 FQGNSA. Trimming took 10 bases from V and 7 from J, leaving 20 bases between them.

V gene TRBV13 combines with J gene TRBJ2-7; D ambiguous. Germline assignment: CDR1 PRHDT and CDR2 FYEKMQ (reference sequence). The CDR3 is 14 amino acids. Trimming shortened V by 5 bases and J by 3 bases, and 14 bases separated the two germline ends. The CDR3 protein is CASSLPQDRYEQYF. The CDR3 DNA is TGTGCCAGCAGCCTCCCCCAGGACCGCTACGAGCAGTACTTC.

The CDR3 region is CASSPTGGRTTYEQYF. In DNA form, the CDR3 reads TGTGCCAGCAGCCCGACAGGGGGCCGTACCACCTACGAGCAGTACTTC. The genes are TRBV6-6 and TRBJ2-7; 10 bases match TRBD1. In germline, CDR1 is MNHNY, CDR2 SVGAGI (reference sequence). J lost 2 bases, V lost 6 bases, and 10 bases had no gene match. This CDR3 contains 16 residues.

The CDR3 region is CSASEGAGTGELFF. The CDR3 DNA follows: TGCAGTGCTAGTGAGGGGGCGGGCACCGGGGAGCTGTTTTTT. This chain uses TRBV20-1 with TRBJ2-2, with 7 bases matching TRBD1. Germline V CDR1 and CDR2: DFQATT, SNEGSKA (reference sequence). J lost 4 bases, V lost 3 bases, and 5 bases had no gene match. This CDR3 comprises 14 residues.

This sequence joins TRBV28 and TRBJ1-1; D is unresolved. Germline CDR1 MDHEN, CDR2 SYDVKM. This CDR3 region has 14 residues. The V gene lost 4 bases and the J gene lost 2 bases, with 11 bases spanning the gap. The CDR3, as DNA: TGTGCCAGCAGTTCCCTCCCGGGCAACACTGAAGCTTTCTTT. The encoded protein is CASSSLPGNTEAFF.

The chain uses TRBV12-3 or TRBV12-4 and TRBJ1-5, with D tentatively TRBD1 (5 bases). Trimming removed 3 bases from V and 6 bases from J, with 9 bases in between. The CDR3 has 13 residues. The CDR3, as DNA: TGTGCCAGCAGTTTCGACAGTCTTCAGCCCCAGCATTTT. Protein product: CASSFDSLQPQHF.

The chain combines TRBV24-1 with TRBJ1-4; TRBD1 is a possible D gene (6 bases). The V end lost 3 bases, the J end lost 7 bases, and 17 bases lay between the germline ends. This CDR3 contains 16 residues. Germline V gene lookup returns CDR1 KGHDR and CDR2 SFDVKD. The CDR3 here is CATSDSTGLSGEKLFF. The DNA of the CDR3 is TGTGCCACCAGTGATAGCACAGGGTTGAGCGGTGAAAAACTGTTTTTT.

The genes are TRBV7-9 and TRBJ1-1; D ambiguous. The germline V and J ends were trimmed by 1 base and 7 bases, with 13 bases remaining between them. The CDR3 consists of 14 residues. Germline V lookup: CDR1 SEHNR, CDR2 FQNEAQ (reference sequence). CDR3 sequence (DNA): TGTGCCAGCAGCTTAGAAGGCGTACGAAATGAAGCTTTCTTT. This codes for CASSLEGVRNEAFF.

The chain is built from TRBV5-1 and TRBJ1-2; TRBD1 matches 8 bases. CDR1 is SGHRS, CDR2 YFSETQ, per germline. Unmatched junction bases numbered 5, after V lost 3 bases and J lost 7 bases. The CDR3 runs to 13 residues. CDR3 in DNA: TGCGCCAGCAGCTCGACAGGGGCGAGTGGCTACACCTTC. This sequence encodes CASSSTGASGYTF.

V is TRBV19 and J is TRBJ2-1; 8 bases are a match to TRBD2. V shed 6 bases, J shed 4 bases, and the junction held 11 bases outside the gene matches. Germline values: CDR1 LNHDA, CDR2 SQIVND (reference sequence). The CDR3 extends over 16 amino acids. The CDR3 is CASRRAGTRLYNEQFF. In DNA form, the CDR3 reads TGTGCCAGTAGGCGGGCCGGGACTAGACTATACAATGAGCAGTTCTTC.

J is TRBJ1-1 and V is TRBV7-2, with D possibly TRBD1 on 5 matching bases. The germline V gene encodes CDR1 SGHTA and CDR2 FQGNSA. The CDR3 spans 15 residues. The V and J ends lost 2 bases and 4 bases respectively, with 14 bases between them. The chain's CDR3 is CASSLKFSGGTEAFF. The CDR3, as DNA: TGTGCCAGCAGCTTAAAATTCTCCGGGGGCACTGAAGCTTTCTTT.

The gene calls are TRBV4-2 and TRBJ2-7; tentatively, D is TRBD1 or TRBD2 (6 bases each). Looked up from germline, CDR1 is LGHNA and CDR2 is YNFKEQ. Trimming took off 0 bases at V and 3 bases at J, with 12 bases between the two ends. This CDR3 spans 15 amino acids. The CDR3: CASSQERGAIYEQYF. CDR3 sequence (DNA): TGTGCCAGCAGCCAAGAAAGGGGGGCGATCTACGAGCAGTACTTC.

The chain combines TRBV28 with TRBJ1-3; D may be TRBD1 (5 bases). This CDR3 spans 14 amino acids. The germline CDR1 and CDR2 sequences are MDHEN and SYDVKM. The V end was cut by 6 bases, the J end by 2 bases, with 11 bases between. CDR3 sequence: CASSTTGAGNTIYF. The CDR3 DNA reads as TGTGCCAGCAGCACCACGGGGGCTGGAAACACCATATATTTT.

The chain employs TRBV5-1 and TRBJ1-2; TRBD1 agrees at 11 bases. V trimming: 0 bases; J trimming: 7 bases; junction bases outside the gene matches: 11. This CDR3 is 17 amino acids long. Germline assignment: CDR1 SGHRS and CDR2 YFSETQ. The CDR3 region is CASSLAGLGQGAGGYTF. The CDR3 bases are TGCGCCAGCAGCTTGGCCGGTCTTGGACAGGGGGCAGGTGGCTACACCTTC.

The V call is TRBV10-3, the J call TRBJ1-2, with D hard to call. Looked up from germline, CDR1 is ENHRY and CDR2 is SYGVKD. Trimming pared 5 bases from V and 2 bases from J, leaving 21 bases between. The CDR3 has 17 amino acids. The CDR3 here is CAISRARVRAQNYGYTF. The DNA for the CDR3 is TGTGCCATCAGTCGAGCCCGCGTTCGCGCCCAGAACTATGGCTACACCTTC.

The V and J genes are TRBV27 and TRBJ1-5; 7 bases are a match to TRBD1. There are 16 residues in the CDR3. CDR1 is MNHEY, CDR2 SMNVEV, per germline (reference sequence). V gave up 8 bases and J gave up 7 bases; unmatched junction bases: 17. CDR3 DNA sequence: TGTGCCAGCGCACCAAGCCCAAGCCAGGGGGAACAGCCCCAGCATTTT. This translates into CASAPSPSQGEQPQHF.

The CDR3 bases are TGCGCCAGCAGCTTGAGACTAGCGAGGGGGGATACGCAGTATTTT. This sequence encodes CASSLRLARGDTQYF. The chain recombines TRBV5-1 with TRBJ2-3; 8 bases are a match to TRBD2. V shed 1 base, J shed 6 bases, and the junction held 7 bases outside the gene matches. This CDR3 is 15 amino acids long. Germline V lookup: CDR1 SGHRS, CDR2 YFSETQ.

The chain uses TRBV5-6 and TRBJ2-4; a possible D gene is TRBD1 (5 bases). Germline V gene lookup returns CDR1 SGHDT and CDR2 YYEEEE. The CDR3 spans 17 residues. Trimming took off 4 bases at V and 10 bases at J, with 27 bases between the two ends. CDR3 in amino acids: CASSQQTFTGAAAIQYF. The DNA of the CDR3 is TGTGCCAGCAGCCAGCAGACATTTACAGGAGCTGCGGCTATTCAGTACTTC. Based on the CDR3 plus reference TRBV5-6 and TRBJ2-4, the full variable domain is DAGVTQSPTHLIKTRGQQVTLRCSPKSGHDTVSWYQQALGQGPQFIFQYYEEEERQRGNFPDRFSGHQFPNYSSELNVNALLLGDSALYLCASSQQTFTGAAAIQYFGAGTRLSVL.

The CDR3 bases are TGTGCCAGCAGCACTACCTCCGCTACTGAAGCTTTCTTT. As protein: CASSTTSATEAFF. The chain joins TRBV9 to TRBJ1-1; D gene uncertain. From germline, CDR1 is SGDLS and CDR2 YYNGEE. The CDR3 contains 13 residues. The ends were cut back, 4 bases at V and 5 bases at J, with 12 bases in the middle.

The chain joins TRBV27 to TRBJ1-6; tentative D call: TRBD1 (5 bases). Germline CDR1 and CDR2: MNHEY and SMNVEV (reference sequence). The CDR3 length is 14 residues. Trimming removed 2 bases from V and 9 bases from J, with 11 bases in between. CDR3 DNA: TGTGCCAGCAGTTTAGCAGGGCTCCGTTCACCCCTCCACTTT. Residues: CASSLAGLRSPLHF.